This T cell receptor (beta chain) was documented in a study of blood T cells in healthy people across ages. The use of a sample-barcoded 5' primer and a J-beta primer mix characterized a second PCR of 7 to 11 cycles. TCRdb recomputed calls from the 5' RACE reads with MiXCR, one row per CDR3 protein. The sample yields some 710,000 distinct CDR3 sequences, around a fifth seen once. Roughly 9.2 milliliters of peripheral blood were drawn from each donor into EDTA-treated tubes. This clonotype was found a few times. This CDR3 has 17 amino acids. V gave up 1 base and J gave up 0 bases; unmatched junction bases: 9. CDR1 SGHTA and CDR2 FQGNSA come from the germline V gene.

The V gene is TRBV7-2, the J gene TRBJ2-7; 7 bases are shared with TRBD2. Sequenced: blood. This receptor was identified in a man aged 65-85 years in good health. CDR3 coding DNA: TGTGCCAGCAGCTTAGTGGCGGGAGTATGGGGCTCCTACGAGCAGTACGTC. Encoded protein: CASSLVAGVWGSYEQYV.